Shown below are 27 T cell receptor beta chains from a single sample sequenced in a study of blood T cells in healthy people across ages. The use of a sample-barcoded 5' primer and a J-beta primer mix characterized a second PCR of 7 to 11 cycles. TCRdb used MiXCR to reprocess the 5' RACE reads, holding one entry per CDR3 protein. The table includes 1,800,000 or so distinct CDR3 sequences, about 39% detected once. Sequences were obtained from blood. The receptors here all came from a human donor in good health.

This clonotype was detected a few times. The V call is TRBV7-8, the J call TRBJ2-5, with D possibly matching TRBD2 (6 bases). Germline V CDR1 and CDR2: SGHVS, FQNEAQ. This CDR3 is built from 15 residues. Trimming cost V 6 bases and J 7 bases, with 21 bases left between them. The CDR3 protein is CASRRQTRPFGTQYF. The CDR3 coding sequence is TGTGCCAGCAGGCGTCAGACTAGGCCTTTTGGGACCCAGTACTTC.

The CDR3 coding sequence is TGTGCCAGCAGCTTACCTTCCGGGGGACAGTATACGCAGTATTTT. Protein: CASSLPSGGQYTQYF. The chain couples TRBV11-2 to TRBJ2-3; D may be TRBD1 (7 bases). The germline V gene has CDR1 SGHAT and CDR2 FQNNGV. This CDR3 region has 15 residues. V shed 2 bases and J shed 7 bases, with 16 bases lying between them.

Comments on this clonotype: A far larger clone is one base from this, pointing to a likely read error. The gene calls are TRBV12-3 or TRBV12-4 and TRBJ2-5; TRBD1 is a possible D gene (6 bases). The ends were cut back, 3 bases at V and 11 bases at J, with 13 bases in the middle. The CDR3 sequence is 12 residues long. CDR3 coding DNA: TGTGCCAGCAGTTTCAGGGGTTACGGGCAGTACTTC. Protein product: CASSFRGYGQYF.

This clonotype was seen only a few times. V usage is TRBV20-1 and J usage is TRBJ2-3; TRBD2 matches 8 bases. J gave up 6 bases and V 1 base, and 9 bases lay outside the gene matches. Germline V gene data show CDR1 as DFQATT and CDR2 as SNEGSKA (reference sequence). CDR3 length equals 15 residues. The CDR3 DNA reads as TGCAGTGCTAGAGTCCATAGCGGGGTAGGGGATACGCAGTATTTT. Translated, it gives CSARVHSGVGDTQYF.

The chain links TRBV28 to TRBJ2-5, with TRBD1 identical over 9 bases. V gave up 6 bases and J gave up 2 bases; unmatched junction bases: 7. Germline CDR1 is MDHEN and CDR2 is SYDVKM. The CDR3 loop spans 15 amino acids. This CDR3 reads CASRPGTGIQETQYF. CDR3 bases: TGTGCCAGCAGACCCGGGACAGGGATTCAAGAGACCCAGTACTTC.

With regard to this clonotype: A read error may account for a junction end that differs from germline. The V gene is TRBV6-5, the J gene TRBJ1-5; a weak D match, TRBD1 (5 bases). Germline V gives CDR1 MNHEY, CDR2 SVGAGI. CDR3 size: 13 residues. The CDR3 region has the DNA TGTGCCGGCAGAACGGGGCGCAATCAGCCCCAGCATTTT. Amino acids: CAGRTGRNQPQHF.

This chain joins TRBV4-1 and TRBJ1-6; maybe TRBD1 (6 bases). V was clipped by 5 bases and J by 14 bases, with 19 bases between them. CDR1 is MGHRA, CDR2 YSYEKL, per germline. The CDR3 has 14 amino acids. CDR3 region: CASSSAPGARALHF. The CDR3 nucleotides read TGCGCCAGCAGCTCGGCCCCAGGGGCAAGGGCCCTCCACTTT.

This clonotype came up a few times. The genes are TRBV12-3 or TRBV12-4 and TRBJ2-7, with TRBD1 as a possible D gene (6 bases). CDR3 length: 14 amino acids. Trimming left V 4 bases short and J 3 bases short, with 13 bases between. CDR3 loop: CASSYRGRGYEQYF. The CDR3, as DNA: TGTGCCAGCAGTTATCGGGGCAGGGGCTACGAGCAGTACTTC.

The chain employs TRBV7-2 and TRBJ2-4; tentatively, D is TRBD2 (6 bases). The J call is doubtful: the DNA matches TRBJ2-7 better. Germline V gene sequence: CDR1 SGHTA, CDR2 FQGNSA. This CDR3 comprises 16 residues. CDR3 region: CASSLVGGAGLNEQYF. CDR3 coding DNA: TGTGCCAGCAGCTTAGTAGGAGGGGCAGGGTTGAACGAGCAGTACTTC.

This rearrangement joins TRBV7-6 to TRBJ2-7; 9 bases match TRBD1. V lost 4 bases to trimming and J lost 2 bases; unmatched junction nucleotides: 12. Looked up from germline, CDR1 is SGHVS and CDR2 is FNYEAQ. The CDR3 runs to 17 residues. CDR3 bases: TGTGCCAGCAGCTCAATCCCCCCGGGACAGGGACCCTACGAGCAGTACTTC. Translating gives CASSSIPPGQGPYEQYF.

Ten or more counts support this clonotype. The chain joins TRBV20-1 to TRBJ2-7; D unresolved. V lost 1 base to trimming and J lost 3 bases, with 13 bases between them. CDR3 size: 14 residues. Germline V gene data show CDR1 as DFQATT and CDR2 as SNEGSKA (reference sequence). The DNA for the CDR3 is TGCAGTGCTAGAGCATACCTTAGTGGCTACGAGCAGTACTTC. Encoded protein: CSARAYLSGYEQYF.

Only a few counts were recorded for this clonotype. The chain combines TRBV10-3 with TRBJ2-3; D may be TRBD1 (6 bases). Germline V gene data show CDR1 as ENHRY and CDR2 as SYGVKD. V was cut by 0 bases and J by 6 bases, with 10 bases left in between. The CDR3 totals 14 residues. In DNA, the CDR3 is TGTGCCATCAGTGAGTCAGGGGGTCCGGATACGCAGTATTTT. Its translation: CAISESGGPDTQYF.

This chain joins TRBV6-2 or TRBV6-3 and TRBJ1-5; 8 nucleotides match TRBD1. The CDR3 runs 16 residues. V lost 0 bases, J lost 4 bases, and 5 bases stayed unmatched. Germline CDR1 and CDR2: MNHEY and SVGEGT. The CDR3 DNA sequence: TGTGCCAGCAGTTACTCTGGACAGGGCCCAAATCAGCCCCAGCATTTT. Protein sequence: CASSYSGQGPNQPQHF.

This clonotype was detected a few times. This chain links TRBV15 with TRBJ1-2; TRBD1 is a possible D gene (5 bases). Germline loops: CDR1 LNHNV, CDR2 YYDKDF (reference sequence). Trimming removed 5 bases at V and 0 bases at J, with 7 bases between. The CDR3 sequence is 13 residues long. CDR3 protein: CATSGGANYGYTF. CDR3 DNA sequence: TGTGCCACCAGCGGGGGAGCTAACTATGGCTACACCTTC.

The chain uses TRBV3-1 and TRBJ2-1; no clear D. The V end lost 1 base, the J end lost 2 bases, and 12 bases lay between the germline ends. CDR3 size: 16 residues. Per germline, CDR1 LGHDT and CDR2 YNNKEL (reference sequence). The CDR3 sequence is CASSQAQDGTYNEQFF. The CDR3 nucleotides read TGTGCCAGCAGCCAAGCGCAGGACGGAACCTACAATGAGCAGTTCTTC.

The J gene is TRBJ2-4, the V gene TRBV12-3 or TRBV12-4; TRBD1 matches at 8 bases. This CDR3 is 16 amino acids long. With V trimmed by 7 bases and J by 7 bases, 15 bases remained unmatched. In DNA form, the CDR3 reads TGTGCCAGCACCCCTCGCGGCGCAGGGGGCCTGAACATTCAGTACTTC. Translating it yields CASTPRGAGGLNIQYF.

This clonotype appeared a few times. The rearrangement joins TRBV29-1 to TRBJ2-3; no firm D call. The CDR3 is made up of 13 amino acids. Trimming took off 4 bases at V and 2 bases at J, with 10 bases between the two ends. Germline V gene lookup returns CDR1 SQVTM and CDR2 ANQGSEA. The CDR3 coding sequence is TGCAGCGTTGGTAACTTACTCACAGATACGCAGTATTTT. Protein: CSVGNLLTDTQYF.

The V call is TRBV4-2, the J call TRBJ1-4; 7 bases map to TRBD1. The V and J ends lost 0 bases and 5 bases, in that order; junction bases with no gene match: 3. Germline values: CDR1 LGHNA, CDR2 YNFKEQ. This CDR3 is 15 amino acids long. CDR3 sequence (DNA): TGTGCCAGCAGCCAAGATGGGACAGCCAATGAAAAACTGTTTTTT. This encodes CASSQDGTANEKLFF.

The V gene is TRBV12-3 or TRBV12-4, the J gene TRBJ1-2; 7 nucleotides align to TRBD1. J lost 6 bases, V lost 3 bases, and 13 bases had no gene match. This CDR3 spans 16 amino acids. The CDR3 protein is CASSFVGRGREDGYTF. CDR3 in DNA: TGTGCCAGCAGTTTTGTGGGGAGGGGGCGAGAAGATGGCTACACCTTC.

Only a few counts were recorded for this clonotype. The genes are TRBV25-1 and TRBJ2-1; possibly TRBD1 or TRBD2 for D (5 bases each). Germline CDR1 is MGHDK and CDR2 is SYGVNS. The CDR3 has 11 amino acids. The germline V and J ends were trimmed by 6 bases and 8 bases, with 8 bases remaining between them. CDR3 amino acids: CASRWGYEQFF. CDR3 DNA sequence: TGTGCCAGCAGGTGGGGGTATGAGCAGTTCTTC.

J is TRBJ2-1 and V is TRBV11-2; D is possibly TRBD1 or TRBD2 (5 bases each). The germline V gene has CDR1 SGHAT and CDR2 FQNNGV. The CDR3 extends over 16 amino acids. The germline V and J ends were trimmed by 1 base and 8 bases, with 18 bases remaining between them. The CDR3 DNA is TGTGCCAGCAGCTTAGGGATGGGGGTAGGGTATTATGAGCAGTTCTTC. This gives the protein CASSLGMGVGYYEQFF.

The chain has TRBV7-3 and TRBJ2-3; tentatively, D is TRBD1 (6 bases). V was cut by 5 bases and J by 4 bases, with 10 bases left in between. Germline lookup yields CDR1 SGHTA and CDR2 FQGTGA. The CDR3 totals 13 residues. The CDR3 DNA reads TGTGCCAGCAGCATCGGACAGTCAGATACGCAGTATTTT. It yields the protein CASSIGQSDTQYF.

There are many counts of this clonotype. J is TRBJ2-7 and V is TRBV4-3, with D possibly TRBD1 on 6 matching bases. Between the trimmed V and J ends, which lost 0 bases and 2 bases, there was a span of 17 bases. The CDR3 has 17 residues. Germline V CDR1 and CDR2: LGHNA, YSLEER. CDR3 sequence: CASSQEWDTWTPYEQYF. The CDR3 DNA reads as TGCGCCAGCAGCCAAGAGTGGGACACTTGGACACCCTACGAGCAGTACTTC.

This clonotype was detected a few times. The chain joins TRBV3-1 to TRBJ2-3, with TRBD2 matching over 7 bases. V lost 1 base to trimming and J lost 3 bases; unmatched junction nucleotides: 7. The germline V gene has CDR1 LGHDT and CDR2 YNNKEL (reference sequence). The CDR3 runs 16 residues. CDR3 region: CASSQVGGGETDTQYF. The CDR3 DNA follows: TGTGCCAGCAGCCAAGTGGGCGGGGGAGAGACAGATACGCAGTATTTT.

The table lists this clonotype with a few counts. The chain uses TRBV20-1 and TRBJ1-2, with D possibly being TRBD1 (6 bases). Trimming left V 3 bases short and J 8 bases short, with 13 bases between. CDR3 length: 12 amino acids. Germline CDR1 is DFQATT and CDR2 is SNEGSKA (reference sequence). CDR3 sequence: CSASVGGNGYTF. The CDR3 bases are TGCAGTGCTAGCGTGGGGGGCAACGGCTACACCTTC.

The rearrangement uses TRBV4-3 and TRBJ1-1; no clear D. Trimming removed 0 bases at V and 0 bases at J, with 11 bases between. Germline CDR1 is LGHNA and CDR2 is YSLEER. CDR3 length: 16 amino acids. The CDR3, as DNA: TGCGCCAGCAGCCAAGATGTTCCACAGATGAACACTGAAGCTTTCTTT. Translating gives CASSQDVPQMNTEAFF.

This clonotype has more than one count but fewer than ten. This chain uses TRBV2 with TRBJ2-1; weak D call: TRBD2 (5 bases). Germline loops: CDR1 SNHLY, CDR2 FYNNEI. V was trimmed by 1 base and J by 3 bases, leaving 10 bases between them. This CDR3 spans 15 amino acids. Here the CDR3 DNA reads TGTGCCAGCAGTGAAGGCGCTAGCAACTACAATGAGCAGTTCTTC. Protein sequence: CASSEGASNYNEQFF.